This T cell receptor beta chain was identified in a study of vaccination effects on CD4 cells after COVID-19. On this clone itself: Antigen: not known.

Between days 10 and 11 of culture, CD4+ T cells were separated out. Either the BNT162b2 or mRNA-1273 vaccine was given to participants in two doses. Vaccine recipients had no previous SARS-CoV-2 infection; their nucleocapsid antibodies were negative. IL-2 medium took the place of half the medium on both days 3 and 7. Produced via immunoSEQ multiplex PCR; TCRdb's table is partial and in-frame only. The sample carries 43,000 or so clones, just over 70% recorded once. The sample consisted of CD4+ T cells from PBMCs cultured without peptide, taken after COVID-19 vaccination. The receptor was isolated from a human donor who received a COVID-19 vaccine.

In DNA form, the CDR3 reads TGTGCCAGCAGTGAAGAGATGGGGAGTTCACCCCTCCACTTT. Amino acid sequence: CASSEEMGSSPLHF. V is TRBV6-1 and J is TRBJ1-6; no firm D call. The CDR3 runs to 14 residues. Germline CDR1 MNHNS, CDR2 SASEGT. V was cut by 1 base and J by 9 bases, with 10 bases left in between.